The T cell receptor beta chain described here comes from a study of shared clonotypes between healthy human individuals. At the level of the study: CD4 naive cells filled three plates per donor, CD4 memory three, CD8 naive two and CD8 memory one.

Findings and caveats of the study: The authors sampled blood alone, and tissue repertoires likely differ.

CDR1 and CDR2 (germline): SGHRS, YFSETQ. V lost 7 bases, J lost 4 bases, and 17 bases lay in between. The CDR3 runs to 15 residues. For this clone: No antigen is known for it.

An even split of each subset's genomic DNA across several immunoSEQ plates was performed. Clones were read by immunoSEQ multiplex PCR, and TCRdb kept only the in-frame ones, dropping some. The data contain fewer than 400,000 clones, roughly 70% of them singletons. The sequence was collected from a man aged 30 to 39 in good health. This chain uses TRBV5-1 with TRBJ2-2; no reliable D call. The material sequenced was memory CD4+ T cells sorted from blood. Stated subset: CD45RA-negative fraction. As DNA, the CDR3 is TGCGCCAGCGAACCAGGACCAGACCCCACCGGGGAGCTGTTTTTT. It translates to CASEPGPDPTGELFF.